This T cell receptor beta chain stems from a study of somatic mutations in cytotoxic T cells in rheumatoid arthritis. Repertoires were generated with immunoSEQ multiplex PCR, while TCRdb's copy carries only in-frame clones and drops some. Of about 12,000 clones listed, roughly three quarters were seen once; the top ten hold over 11%. Isolation of CD4+ and CD8+ cells used positive magnetic bead selection, with purity checked by flow cytometry. Study-wide findings and caveats: Significant differences in CD8+ T-cell clonality were not found between rheumatoid arthritis patients and healthy controls (age-matched).

Turning to this clone: Its antigen is unknown.

The CDR3 extends over 16 amino acids. Losses at the gene ends were 5 bases for V and 5 bases for J; bases not matched to a gene: 11. Germline V gene data show CDR1 as LNHDA and CDR2 as SQIVND (reference sequence). Sequencing was done on a sample of CD8+ T cells sorted from blood. The chain uses TRBV19 and TRBJ2-1; the match to TRBD2 covers 8 bases. The receptor was derived from a man between 45 and 60 years old in good health. Here the CDR3 reads CASSPYLAGDDNEQFF. The CDR3 DNA follows: TGTGCCAGTAGTCCGTACCTAGCGGGTGACGACAATGAGCAGTTCTTC.